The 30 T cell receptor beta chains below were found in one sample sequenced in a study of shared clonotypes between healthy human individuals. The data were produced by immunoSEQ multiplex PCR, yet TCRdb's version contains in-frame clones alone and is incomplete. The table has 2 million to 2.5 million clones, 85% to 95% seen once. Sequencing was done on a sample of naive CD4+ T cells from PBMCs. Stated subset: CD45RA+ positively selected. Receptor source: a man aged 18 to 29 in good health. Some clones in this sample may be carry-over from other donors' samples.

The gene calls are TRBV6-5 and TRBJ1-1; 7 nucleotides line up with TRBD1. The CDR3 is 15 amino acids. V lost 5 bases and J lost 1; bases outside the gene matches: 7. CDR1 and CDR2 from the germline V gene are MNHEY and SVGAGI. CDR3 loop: CASSTRDSGNTEAFF. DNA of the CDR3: TGTGCCAGCAGTACCCGGGACAGTGGGAACACTGAAGCTTTCTTT.

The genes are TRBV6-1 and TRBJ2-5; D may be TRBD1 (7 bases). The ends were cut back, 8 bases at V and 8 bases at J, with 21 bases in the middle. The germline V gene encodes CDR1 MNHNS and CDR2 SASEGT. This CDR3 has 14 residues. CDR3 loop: CASAPSRGALTQYF. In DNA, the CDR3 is TGTGCCAGCGCCCCGAGCAGGGGGGCGCTTACCCAGTACTTC.

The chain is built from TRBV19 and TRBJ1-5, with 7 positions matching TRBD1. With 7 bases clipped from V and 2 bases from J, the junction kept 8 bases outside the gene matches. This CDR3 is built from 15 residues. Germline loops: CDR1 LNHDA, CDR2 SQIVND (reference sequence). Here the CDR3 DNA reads TGTGCCAGTAATCTTCAGGGGGTGGGCAATCAGCCCCAGCATTTT. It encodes CASNLQGVGNQPQHF.

CDR3 loop: CASSRTGTNTEAFF. The CDR3 DNA follows: TGTGCCAGCAGTCGGACTGGTACGAACACTGAAGCTTTCTTT. The chain employs TRBV6-5 and TRBJ1-1; D gene ambiguous. The CDR3 length is 14 residues. CDR1 and CDR2 from the germline V gene are MNHEY and SVGAGI. V was shortened by 5 bases and J by 1 base, with 11 bases between the two germline ends.

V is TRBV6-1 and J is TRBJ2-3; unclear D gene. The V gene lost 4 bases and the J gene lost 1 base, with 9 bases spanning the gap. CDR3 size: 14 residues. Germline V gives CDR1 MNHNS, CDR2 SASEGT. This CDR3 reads CASSGGAGTDTQYF. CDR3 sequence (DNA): TGTGCCAGCAGTGGTGGAGCTGGCACAGATACGCAGTATTTT.

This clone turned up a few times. For the CDR3, the DNA is TGCAGCGTTGAACCTGACAGAAAACAAGGCTACACCTTC. Its protein product is CSVEPDRKQGYTF. This chain joins TRBV29-1 and TRBJ1-2, with D possibly being TRBD1 (5 bases). There are 13 residues in the CDR3. Trimming took off 2 bases at V and 8 bases at J, with 15 bases between the two ends. Per germline, CDR1 SQVTM and CDR2 ANQGSEA. Full variable domain (remainder filled in from reference TRBV29-1 and TRBJ1-2): SAVISQKPSRDICQRGTSLTIQCQVDSQVTMMFWYRQQPGQSLTLIATANQGSEATYESGFVIDKFPISRPNLTFSTLTVSNMSPEDSSIYLCSVEPDRKQGYTFGSGTRLTVV.

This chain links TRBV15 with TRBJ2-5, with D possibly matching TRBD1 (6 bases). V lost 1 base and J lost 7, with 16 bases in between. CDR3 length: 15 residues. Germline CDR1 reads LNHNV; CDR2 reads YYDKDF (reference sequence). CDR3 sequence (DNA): TGTGCCACCAGCAGAGTGGGGGCAGGGGCAGGGACCCAGTACTTC. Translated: CATSRVGAGAGTQYF. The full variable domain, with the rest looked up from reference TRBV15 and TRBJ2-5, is DAMVIQNPRYQVTQFGKPVTLSCSQTLNHNVMYWYQQKSSQAPKLLFHYYDKDFNNEADTPDNFQSRRPNTSFCFLDIRSPGLGDTAMYLCATSRVGAGAGTQYFGPGTRLLVL.

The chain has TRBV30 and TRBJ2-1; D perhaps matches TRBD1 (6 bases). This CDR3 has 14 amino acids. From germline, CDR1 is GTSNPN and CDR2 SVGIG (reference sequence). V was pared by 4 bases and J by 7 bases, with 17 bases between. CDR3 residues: CAWTRTVAGNEQFF. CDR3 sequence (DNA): TGTGCCTGGACCCGGACAGTTGCAGGGAATGAGCAGTTCTTC. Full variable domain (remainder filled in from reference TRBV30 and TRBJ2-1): SQTIHQWPATLVQPVGSPLSLECTVEGTSNPNLYWYRQAAGRGLQLLFYSVGIGQISSEVPQNLSASRPQDRQFILSSKKLLLSDSGFYLCAWTRTVAGNEQFFGPGTRLTVL.

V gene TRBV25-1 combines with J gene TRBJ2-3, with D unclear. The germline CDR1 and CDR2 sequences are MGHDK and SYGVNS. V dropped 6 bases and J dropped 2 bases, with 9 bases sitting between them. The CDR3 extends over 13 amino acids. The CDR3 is CASRMDATDTQYF. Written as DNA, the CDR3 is TGTGCCAGCAGGATGGACGCCACAGATACGCAGTATTTT.

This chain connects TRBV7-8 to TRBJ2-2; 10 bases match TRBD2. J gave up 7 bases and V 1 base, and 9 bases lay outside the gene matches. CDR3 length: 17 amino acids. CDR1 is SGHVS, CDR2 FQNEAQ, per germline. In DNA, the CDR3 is TGTGCCAGCAGCTTAGGGCCTAGCGGGAGTCGTGGCGGGGAGCTGTTTTTT. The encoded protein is CASSLGPSGSRGGELFF.

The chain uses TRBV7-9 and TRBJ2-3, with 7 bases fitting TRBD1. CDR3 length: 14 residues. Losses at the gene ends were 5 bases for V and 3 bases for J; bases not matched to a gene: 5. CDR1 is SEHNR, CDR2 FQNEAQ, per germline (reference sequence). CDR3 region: CASSRQGTTDTQYF. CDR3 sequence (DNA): TGTGCCAGCAGCCGACAGGGTACGACAGATACGCAGTATTTT. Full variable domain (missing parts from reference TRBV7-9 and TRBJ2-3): DTGVSQNPRHKITKRGQNVTFRCDPISEHNRLYWYRQTLGQGPEFLTYFQNEAQLEKSRLLSDRFSAERPKGSFSTLEIQRTEQGDSAMYLCASSRQGTTDTQYFGPGTRLTVL.

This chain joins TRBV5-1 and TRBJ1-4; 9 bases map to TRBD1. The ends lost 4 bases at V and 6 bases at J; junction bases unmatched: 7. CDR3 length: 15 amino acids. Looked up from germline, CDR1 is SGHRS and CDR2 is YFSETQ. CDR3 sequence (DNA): TGCGCCAGCAGCCCTGAGACAGGGGGGTATGAAAAACTGTTTTTT. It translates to CASSPETGGYEKLFF.

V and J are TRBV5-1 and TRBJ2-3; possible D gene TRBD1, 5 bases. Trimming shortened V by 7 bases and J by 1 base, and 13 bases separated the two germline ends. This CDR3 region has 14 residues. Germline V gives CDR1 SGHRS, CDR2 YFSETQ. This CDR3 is CASGGLGGTDTQYF. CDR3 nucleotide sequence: TGCGCCAGCGGTGGTTTAGGGGGCACAGATACGCAGTATTTT.

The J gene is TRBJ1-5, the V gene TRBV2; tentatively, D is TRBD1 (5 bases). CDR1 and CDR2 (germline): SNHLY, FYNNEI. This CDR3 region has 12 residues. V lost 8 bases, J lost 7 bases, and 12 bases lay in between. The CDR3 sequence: CASGGGGQPQHF. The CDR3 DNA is TGTGCCAGCGGGGGTGGCGGGCAGCCCCAGCATTTT.

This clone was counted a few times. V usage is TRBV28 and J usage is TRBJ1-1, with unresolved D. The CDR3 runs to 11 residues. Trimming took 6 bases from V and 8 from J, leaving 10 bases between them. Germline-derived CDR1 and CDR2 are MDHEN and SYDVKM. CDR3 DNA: TGTGCCAGCAGCTTTACCGGAGAAGCTTTCTTT. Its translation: CASSFTGEAFF.

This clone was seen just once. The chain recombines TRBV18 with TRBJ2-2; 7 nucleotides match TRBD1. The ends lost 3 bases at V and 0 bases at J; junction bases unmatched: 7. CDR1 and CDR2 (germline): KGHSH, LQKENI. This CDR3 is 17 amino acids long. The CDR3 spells CASSPLPGQTNTGELFF. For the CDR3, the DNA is TGTGCCAGCTCACCGCTACCGGGACAGACGAACACCGGGGAGCTGTTTTTT.

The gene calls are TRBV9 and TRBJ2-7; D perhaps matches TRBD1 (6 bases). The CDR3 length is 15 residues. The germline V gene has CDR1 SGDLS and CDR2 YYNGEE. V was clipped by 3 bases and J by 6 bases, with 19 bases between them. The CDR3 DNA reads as TGTGCCAGCAGCGAGAGTGGAACCAGGGGCCTCGAGCAGTACTTC. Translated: CASSESGTRGLEQYF.

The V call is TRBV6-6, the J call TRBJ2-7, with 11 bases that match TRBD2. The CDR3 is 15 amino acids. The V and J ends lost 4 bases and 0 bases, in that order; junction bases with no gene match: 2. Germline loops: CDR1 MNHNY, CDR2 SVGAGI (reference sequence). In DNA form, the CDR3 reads TGTGCCAGCAGTTCTAGCGGGAGGATCTCCTACGAGCAGTACTTC. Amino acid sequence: CASSSSGRISYEQYF.

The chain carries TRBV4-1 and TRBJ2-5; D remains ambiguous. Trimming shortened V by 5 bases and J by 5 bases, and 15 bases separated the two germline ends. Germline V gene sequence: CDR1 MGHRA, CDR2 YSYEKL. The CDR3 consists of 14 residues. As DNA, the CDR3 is TGCGCCAGCAGCACGACATTGCTTGGGGAGACCCAGTACTTC. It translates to CASSTTLLGETQYF.

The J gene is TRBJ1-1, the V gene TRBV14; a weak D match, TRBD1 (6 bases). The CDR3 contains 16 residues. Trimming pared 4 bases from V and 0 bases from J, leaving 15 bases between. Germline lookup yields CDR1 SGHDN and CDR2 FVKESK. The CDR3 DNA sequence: TGTGCCAGCAGCCGAGACGCAGGGGTTATGAACACTGAAGCTTTCTTT. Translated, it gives CASSRDAGVMNTEAFF.

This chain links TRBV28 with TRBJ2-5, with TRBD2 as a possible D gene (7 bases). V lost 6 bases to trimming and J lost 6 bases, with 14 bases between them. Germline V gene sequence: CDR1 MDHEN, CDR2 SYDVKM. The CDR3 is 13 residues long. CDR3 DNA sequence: TGTGCCAGCAGGCGAGGGGGGGGAAAGACCCAGTACTTC. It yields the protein CASRRGGGKTQYF.

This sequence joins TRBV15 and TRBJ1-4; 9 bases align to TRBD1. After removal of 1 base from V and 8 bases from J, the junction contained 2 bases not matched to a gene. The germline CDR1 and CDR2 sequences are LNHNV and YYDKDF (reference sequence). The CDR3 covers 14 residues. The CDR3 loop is CATSRAGQGEKLFF. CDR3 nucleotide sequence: TGTGCCACCAGCAGAGCGGGACAGGGAGAAAAACTGTTTTTT. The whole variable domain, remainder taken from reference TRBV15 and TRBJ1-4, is DAMVIQNPRYQVTQFGKPVTLSCSQTLNHNVMYWYQQKSSQAPKLLFHYYDKDFNNEADTPDNFQSRRPNTSFCFLDIRSPGLGDTAMYLCATSRAGQGEKLFFGSGTQLSVL.

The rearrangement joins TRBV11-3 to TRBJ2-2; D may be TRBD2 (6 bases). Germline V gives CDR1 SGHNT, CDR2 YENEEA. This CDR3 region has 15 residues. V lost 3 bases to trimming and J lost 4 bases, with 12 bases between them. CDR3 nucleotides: TGTGCCAGCAGCTTGGGGGGAACTGGCACCGGGGAGCTGTTTTTT. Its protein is CASSLGGTGTGELFF.

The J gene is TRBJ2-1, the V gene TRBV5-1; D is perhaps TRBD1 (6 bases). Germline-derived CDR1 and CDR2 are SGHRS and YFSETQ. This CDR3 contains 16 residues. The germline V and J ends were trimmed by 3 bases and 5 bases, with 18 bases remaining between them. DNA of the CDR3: TGCGCCAGCAGCTCGGAACCTATAGGGGGTGACAATGAGCAGTTCTTC. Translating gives CASSSEPIGGDNEQFF.

This CDR3 is CASRTSGEGEKLFF. The CDR3 region has the DNA TGTGCCAGCAGGACTTCCGGGGAGGGTGAAAAACTGTTTTTT. The V and J genes are TRBV27 and TRBJ1-4; D remains ambiguous. This CDR3 is built from 14 residues. Trimming left V 6 bases short and J 7 bases short, with 15 bases between. CDR1 and CDR2 from the germline V gene are MNHEY and SMNVEV (reference sequence).

The CDR3 region is CAGAGNEKLFF. As DNA, the CDR3 is TGTGCCGGCGCGGGGAATGAAAAACTGTTTTTT. This rearrangement joins TRBV7-9 to TRBJ1-4, with D uncertain. Trimming removed 11 bases at V and 5 bases at J, with 9 bases between. CDR3 length: 11 residues. The germline gives CDR1 SEHNR, CDR2 FQNEAQ (reference sequence).

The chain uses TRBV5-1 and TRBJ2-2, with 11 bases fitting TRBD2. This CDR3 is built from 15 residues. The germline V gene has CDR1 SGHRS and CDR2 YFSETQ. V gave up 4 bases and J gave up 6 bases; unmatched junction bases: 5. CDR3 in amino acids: CASSPTSGSPGELFF. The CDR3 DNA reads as TGCGCCAGCAGCCCAACTAGCGGGAGTCCCGGGGAGCTGTTTTTT.

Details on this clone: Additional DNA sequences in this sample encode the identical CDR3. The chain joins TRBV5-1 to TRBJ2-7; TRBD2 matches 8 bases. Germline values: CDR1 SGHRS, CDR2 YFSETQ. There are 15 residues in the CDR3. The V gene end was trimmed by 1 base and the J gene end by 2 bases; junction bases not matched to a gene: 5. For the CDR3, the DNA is TGCGCCAGCAGCTTGACTAGCGGAATCACCTACGAGCAGTACTTC. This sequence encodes CASSLTSGITYEQYF.

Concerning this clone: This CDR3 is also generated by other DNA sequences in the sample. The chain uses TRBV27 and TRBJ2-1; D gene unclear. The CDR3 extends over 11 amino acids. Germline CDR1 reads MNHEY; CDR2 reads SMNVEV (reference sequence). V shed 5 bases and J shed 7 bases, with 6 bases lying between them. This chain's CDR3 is CASSVNNEQFF. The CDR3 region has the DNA TGTGCCAGCAGTGTCAATAATGAGCAGTTCTTC.

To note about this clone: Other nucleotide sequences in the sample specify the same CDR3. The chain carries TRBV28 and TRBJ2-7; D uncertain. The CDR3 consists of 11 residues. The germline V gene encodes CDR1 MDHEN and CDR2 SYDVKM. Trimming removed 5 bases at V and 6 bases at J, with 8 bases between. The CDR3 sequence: CASSRVGEQYF. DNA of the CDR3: TGTGCCAGCAGTCGCGTGGGCGAGCAGTACTTC. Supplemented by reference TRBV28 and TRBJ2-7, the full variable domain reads DVKVTQSSRYLVKRTGEKVFLECVQDMDHENMFWYRQDPGLGLRLIYFSYDVKMKEKGDIPEGYSVSREKKERFSLILESASTNQTSMYLCASSRVGEQYFGPGTRLTVT.